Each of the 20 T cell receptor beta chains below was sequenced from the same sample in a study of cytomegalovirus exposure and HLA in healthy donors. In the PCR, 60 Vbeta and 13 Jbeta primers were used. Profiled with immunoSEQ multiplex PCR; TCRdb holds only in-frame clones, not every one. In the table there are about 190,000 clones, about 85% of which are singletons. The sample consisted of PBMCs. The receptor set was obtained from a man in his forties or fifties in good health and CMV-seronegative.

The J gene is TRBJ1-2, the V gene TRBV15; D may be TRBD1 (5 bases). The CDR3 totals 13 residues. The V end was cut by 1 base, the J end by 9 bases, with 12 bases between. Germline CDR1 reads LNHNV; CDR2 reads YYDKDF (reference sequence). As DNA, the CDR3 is TGTGCCACCAGCAGAGCGAGCGGGGCTAGCTACACCTTC. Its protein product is CATSRASGASYTF.

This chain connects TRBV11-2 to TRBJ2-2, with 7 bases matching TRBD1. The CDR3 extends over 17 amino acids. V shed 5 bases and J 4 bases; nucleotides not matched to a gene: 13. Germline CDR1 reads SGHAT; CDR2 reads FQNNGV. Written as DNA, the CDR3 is TGTGCCAGCAGCCATGGGGGCGGCAGGGGGTTCACCGGGGAGCTGTTTTTT. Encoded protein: CASSHGGGRGFTGELFF.

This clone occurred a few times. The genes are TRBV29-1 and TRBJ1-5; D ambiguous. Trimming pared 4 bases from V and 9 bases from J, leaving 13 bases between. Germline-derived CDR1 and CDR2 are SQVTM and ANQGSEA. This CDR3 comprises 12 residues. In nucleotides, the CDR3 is TGCAGCGTTGCGTCCGGCGGCTCGCCCCAGCATTTT. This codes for CSVASGGSPQHF.

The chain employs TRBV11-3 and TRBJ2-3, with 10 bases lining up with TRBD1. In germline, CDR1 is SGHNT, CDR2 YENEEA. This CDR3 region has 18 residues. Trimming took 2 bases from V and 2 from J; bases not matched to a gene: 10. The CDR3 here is CASSLPSPGTGDTDTQYF. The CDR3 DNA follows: TGTGCCAGCAGCTTACCATCTCCCGGGACAGGGGACACAGATACGCAGTATTTT.

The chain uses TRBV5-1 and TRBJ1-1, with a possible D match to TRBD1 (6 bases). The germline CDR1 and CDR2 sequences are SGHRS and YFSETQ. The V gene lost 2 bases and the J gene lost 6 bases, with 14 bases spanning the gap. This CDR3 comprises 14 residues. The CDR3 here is CASSLTGKGAEAFF. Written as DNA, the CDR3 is TGCGCCAGCAGCTTAACAGGGAAAGGGGCTGAAGCTTTCTTT.

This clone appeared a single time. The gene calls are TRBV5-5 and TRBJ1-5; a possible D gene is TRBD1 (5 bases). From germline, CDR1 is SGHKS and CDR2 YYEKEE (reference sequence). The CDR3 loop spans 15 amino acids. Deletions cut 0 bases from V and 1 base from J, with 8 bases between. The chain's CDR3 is CASSLVSGSNQPQHF. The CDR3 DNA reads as TGTGCCAGCAGCTTGGTGTCAGGGAGCAATCAGCCCCAGCATTTT.

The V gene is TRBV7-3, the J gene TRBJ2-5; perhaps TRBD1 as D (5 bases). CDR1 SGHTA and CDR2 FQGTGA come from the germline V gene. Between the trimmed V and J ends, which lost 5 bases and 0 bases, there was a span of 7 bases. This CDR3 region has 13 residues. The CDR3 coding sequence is TGTGCCAGCAGCCGACAGTACCAAGAGACCCAGTACTTC. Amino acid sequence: CASSRQYQETQYF.

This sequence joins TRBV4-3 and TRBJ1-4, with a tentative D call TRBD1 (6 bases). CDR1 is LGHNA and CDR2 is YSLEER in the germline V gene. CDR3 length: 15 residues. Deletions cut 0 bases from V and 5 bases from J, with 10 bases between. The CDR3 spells CASSQDPQGNEKLFF. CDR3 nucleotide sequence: TGCGCCAGCAGCCAAGATCCGCAGGGGAATGAAAAACTGTTTTTT.

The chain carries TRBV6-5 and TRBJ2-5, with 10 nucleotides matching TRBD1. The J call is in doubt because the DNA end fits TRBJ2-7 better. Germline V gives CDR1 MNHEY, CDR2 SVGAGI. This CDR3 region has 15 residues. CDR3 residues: CASSRPGQGSYEQYF. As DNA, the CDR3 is TGTGCCAGCAGTCGCCCGGGACAGGGGTCCTACGAGCAGTACTTC.

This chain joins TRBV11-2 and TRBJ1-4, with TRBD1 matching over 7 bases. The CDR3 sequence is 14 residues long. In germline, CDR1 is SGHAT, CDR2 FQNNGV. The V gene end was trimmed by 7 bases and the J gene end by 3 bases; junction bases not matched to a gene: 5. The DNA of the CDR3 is TGTGCCAGCAAACCTACAGGGGCTAATGAAAAACTGTTTTTT. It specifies CASKPTGANEKLFF.

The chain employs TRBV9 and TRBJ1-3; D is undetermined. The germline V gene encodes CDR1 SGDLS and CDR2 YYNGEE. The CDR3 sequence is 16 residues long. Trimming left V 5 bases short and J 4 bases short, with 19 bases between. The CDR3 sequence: CASSPSPGGIGNTIYF. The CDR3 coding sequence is TGTGCCAGCAGTCCGAGCCCGGGAGGAATAGGAAACACCATATATTTT.

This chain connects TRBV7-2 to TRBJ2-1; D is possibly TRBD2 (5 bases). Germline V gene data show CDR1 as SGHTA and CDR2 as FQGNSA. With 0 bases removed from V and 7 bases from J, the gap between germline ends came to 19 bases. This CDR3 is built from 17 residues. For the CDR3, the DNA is TGTGCCAGCAGCTTAGCCCATTATAAGCGGTTCGGGAATGAGCAGTTCTTC. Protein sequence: CASSLAHYKRFGNEQFF.

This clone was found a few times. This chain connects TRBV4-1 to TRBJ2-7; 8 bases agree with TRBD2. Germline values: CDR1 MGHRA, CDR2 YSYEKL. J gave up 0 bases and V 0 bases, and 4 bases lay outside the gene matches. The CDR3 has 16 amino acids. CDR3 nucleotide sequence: TGCGCCAGCAGCCAAGATGGGGCGGGGGGCTCCTACGAGCAGTACTTC. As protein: CASSQDGAGGSYEQYF.

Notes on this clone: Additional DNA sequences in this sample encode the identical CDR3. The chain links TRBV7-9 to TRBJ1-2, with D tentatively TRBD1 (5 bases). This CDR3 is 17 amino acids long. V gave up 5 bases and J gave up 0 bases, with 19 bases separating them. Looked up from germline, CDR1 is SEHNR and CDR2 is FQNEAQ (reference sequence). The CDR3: CASSLSVAGTTNYGYTF. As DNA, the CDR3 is TGTGCCAGCAGCCTAAGTGTTGCCGGGACTACTAACTATGGCTACACCTTC.

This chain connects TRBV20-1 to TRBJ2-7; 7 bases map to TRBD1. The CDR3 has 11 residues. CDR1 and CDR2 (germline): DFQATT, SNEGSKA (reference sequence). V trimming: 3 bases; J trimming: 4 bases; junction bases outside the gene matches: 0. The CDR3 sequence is CSARTGYEQYF. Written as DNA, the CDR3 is TGCAGTGCTAGGACAGGGTACGAGCAGTACTTC.

Here the CDR3 reads CASSFAGVKNDEQFF. The CDR3 bases are TGTGCCAGCAGCTTCGCAGGGGTCAAGAACGATGAGCAGTTCTTC. V gene TRBV5-5 combines with J gene TRBJ2-1, with a tentative D call TRBD1 (6 bases). Trimming stripped 2 bases from V and 8 bases from J, with 17 bases between. The CDR3 runs to 15 residues. Germline V gives CDR1 SGHKS, CDR2 YYEKEE (reference sequence).

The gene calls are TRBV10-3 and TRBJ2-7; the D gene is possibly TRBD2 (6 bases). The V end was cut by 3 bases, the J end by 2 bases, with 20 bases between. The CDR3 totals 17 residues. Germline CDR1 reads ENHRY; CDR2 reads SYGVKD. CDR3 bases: TGTGCCATCAGTGACAGGCGACTAGTAGGAGGTCCCTACGAGCAGTACTTC. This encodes CAISDRRLVGGPYEQYF.

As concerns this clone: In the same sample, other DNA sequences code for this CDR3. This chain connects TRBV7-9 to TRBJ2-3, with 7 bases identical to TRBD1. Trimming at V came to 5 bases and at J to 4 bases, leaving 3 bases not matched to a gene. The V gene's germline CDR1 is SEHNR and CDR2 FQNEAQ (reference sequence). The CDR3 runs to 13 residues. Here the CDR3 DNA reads TGTGCCAGCAGCCCAAGGGGGCCAGATACGCAGTATTTT. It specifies CASSPRGPDTQYF. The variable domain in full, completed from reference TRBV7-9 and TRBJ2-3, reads DTGVSQNPRHKITKRGQNVTFRCDPISEHNRLYWYRQTLGQGPEFLTYFQNEAQLEKSRLLSDRFSAERPKGSFSTLEIQRTEQGDSAMYLCASSPRGPDTQYFGPGTRLTVL.

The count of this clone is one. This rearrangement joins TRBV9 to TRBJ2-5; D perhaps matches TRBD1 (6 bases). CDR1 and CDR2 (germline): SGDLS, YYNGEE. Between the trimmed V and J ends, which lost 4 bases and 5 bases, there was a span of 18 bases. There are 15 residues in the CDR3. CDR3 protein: CASSLSGQPRETQYF. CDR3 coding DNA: TGTGCCAGCAGCCTCTCAGGACAGCCGCGGGAGACCCAGTACTTC.

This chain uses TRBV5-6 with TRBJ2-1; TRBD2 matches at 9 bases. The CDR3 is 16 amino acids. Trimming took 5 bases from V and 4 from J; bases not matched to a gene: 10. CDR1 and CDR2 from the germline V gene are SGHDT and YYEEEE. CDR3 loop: CASRIYEGLAYNEQFF. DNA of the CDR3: TGTGCCAGCAGGATCTATGAGGGACTAGCTTACAATGAGCAGTTCTTC.